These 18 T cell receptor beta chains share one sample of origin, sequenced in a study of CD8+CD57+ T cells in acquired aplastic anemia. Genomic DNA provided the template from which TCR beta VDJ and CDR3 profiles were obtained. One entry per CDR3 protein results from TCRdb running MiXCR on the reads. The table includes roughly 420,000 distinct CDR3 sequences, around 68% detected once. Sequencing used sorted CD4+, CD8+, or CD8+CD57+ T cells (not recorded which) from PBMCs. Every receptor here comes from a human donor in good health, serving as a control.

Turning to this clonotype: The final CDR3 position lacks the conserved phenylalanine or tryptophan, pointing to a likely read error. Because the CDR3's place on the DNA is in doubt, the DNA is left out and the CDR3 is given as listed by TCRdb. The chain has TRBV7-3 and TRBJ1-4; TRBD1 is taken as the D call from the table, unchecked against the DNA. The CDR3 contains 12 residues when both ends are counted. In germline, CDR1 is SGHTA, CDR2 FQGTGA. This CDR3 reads CASSLAGLVEPV.

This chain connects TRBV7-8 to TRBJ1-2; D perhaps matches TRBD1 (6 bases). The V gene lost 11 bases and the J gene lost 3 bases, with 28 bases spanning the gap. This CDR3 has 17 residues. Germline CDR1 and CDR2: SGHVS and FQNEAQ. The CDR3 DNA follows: TGTGCCTTCAGCTCCCTCCAACAGGGCTGGGGAGACTATGGCTACACCTTC. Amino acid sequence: CAFSSLQQGWGDYGYTF.

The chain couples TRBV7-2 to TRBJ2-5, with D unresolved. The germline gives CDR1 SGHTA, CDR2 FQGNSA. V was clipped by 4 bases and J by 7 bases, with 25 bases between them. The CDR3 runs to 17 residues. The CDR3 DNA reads TGTGCCAGCAGCTCCAACTTGGGTGTTAATGAGCAGTTGACCCAGTACTTC. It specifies CASSSNLGVNEQLTQYF.

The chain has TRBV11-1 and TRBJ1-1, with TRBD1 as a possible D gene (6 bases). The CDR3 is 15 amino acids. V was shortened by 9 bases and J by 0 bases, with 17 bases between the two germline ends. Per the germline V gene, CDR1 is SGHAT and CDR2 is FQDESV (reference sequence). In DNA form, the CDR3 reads TGTGCCAGTAGCAGAGGGGGAGCCATGAACACTGAAGCTTTCTTT. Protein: CASSRGGAMNTEAFF.

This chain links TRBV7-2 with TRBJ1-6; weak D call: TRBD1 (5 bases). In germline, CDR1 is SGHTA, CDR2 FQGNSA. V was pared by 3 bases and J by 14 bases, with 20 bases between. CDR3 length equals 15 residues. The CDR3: CASSLSGRGGYALHF. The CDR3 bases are TGTGCCAGCAGCTTGAGTGGGCGGGGGGGTTACGCCCTCCACTTT.

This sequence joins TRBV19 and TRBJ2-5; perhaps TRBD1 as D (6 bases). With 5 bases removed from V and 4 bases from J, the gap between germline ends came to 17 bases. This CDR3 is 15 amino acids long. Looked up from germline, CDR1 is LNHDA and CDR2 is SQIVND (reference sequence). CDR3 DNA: TGTGCCAGTAGTGTCGTACGAGGGGGTCGAGAGACCCAGTACTTC. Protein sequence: CASSVVRGGRETQYF. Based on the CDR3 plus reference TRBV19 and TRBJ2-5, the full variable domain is DGGITQSPKYLFRKEGQNVTLSCEQNLNHDAMYWYRQDPGQGLRLIYYSQIVNDFQKGDIAEGYSVSREKKESFPLTVTSAQKNPTAFYLCASSVVRGGRETQYFGPGTRLLVL.

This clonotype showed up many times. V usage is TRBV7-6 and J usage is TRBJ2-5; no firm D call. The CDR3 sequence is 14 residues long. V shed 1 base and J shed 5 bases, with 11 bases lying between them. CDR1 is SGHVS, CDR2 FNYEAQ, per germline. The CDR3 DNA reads TGTGCCAGCAGCTTAGGCCGGCTGCGGGAGACCCAGTACTTC. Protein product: CASSLGRLRETQYF. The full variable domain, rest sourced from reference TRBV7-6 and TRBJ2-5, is GAGVSQSPRYKVTKRGQDVALRCDPISGHVSLYWYRQALGQGPEFLTYFNYEAQQDKSGLPNDRFSAERPEGSISTLTIQRTEQRDSAMYRCASSLGRLRETQYFGPGTRLLVL.

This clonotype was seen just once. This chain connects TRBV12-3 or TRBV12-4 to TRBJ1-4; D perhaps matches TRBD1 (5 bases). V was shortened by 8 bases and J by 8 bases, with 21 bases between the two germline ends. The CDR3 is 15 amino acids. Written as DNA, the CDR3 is TGTGCCAGCCAATTATCCACAGGACTTGGGGAAAAACTGTTTTTT. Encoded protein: CASQLSTGLGEKLFF.

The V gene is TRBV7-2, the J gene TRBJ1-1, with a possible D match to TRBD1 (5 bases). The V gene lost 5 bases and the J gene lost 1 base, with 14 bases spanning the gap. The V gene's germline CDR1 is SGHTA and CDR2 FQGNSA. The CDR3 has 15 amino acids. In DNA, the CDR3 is TGTGCCAGCAGCCCCCCCGGGGCTGGGAACACTGAAGCTTTCTTT. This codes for CASSPPGAGNTEAFF.

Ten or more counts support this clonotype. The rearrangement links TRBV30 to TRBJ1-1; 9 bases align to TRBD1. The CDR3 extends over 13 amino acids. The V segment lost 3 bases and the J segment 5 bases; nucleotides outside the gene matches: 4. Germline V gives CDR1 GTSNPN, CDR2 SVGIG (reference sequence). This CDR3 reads CAWRDRGWTEAFF. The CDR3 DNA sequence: TGTGCCTGGAGGGACAGGGGCTGGACTGAAGCTTTCTTT.

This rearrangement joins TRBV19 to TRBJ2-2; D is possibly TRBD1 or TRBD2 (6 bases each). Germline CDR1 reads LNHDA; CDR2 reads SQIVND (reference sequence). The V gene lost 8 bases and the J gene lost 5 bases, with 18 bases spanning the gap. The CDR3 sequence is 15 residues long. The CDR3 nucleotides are TGTGCCAGTCTCAAGCTCGGGGGCGAAACCGGGGAGCTGTTTTTT. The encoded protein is CASLKLGGETGELFF.

CDR3 nucleotide sequence: TGCAGTGCTAAGACCAAGGATGAAAAACTGTTTTTT. Translated: CSAKTKDEKLFF. The chain joins TRBV20-1 to TRBJ1-4; D is uncertain. This CDR3 comprises 12 residues. Germline CDR1 reads DFQATT; CDR2 reads SNEGSKA (reference sequence). Trimming cost V 4 bases and J 6 bases, with 9 bases left between them.

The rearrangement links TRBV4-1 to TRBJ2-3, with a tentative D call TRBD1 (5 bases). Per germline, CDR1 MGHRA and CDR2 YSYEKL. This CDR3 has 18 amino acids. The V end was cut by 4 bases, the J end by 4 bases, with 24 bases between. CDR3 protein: CASSLQTGATTTADTQYF. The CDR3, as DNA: TGCGCCAGCAGCCTCCAGACTGGGGCCACCACTACCGCAGATACGCAGTATTTT.

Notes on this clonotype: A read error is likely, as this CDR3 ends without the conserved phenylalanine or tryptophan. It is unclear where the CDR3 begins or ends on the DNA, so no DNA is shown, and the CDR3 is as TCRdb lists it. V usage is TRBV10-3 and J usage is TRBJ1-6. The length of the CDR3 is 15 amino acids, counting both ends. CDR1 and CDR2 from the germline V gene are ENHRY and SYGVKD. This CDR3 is CAASGAGTSNSPLLV.

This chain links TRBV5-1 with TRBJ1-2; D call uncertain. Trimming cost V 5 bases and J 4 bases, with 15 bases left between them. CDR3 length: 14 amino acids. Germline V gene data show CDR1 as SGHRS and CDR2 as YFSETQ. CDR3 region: CASSLASLSYGYTF. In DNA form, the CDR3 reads TGCGCCAGCAGTTTAGCCAGCCTGTCCTATGGCTACACCTTC.

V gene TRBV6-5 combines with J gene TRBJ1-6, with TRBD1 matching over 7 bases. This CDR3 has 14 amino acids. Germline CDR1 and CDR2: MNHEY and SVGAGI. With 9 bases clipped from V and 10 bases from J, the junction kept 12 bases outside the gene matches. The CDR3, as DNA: TGTGCCAGTACGCCGAACAGGGGAGGGTCACCCCTCCACTTT. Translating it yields CASTPNRGGSPLHF.

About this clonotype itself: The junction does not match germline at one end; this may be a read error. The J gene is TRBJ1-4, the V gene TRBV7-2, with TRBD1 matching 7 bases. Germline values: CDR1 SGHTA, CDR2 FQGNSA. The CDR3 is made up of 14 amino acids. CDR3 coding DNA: TGTGCCAGCAGCTCTAACAGGGGTCCTGGAAACACCATATTT. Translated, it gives CASSSNRGPGNTIF.

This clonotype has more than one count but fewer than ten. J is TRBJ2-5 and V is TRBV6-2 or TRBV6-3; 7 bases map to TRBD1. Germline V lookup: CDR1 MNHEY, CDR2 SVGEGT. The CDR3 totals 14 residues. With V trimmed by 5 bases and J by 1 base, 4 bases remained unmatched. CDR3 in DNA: TGTGCCAGCAGTGCCGGGACAGTCCAAGAGACCCAGTACTTC. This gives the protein CASSAGTVQETQYF.